The 17 T cell receptor beta chains given below trace back to one sample, sequenced in a study of cytomegalovirus exposure and HLA in healthy donors. The PCR had 60 Vbeta and 13 Jbeta primers. Libraries were prepared by immunoSEQ multiplex PCR; TCRdb keeps only in-frame clonotypes and omits some of them. Seen here are under 200,000 clones, 87% observed once, and the top ten hold around 0.93%. The specimen sequenced was PBMCs. These receptors came from a woman between 25 and 40 years old in good health and CMV-seronegative.

The rearrangement uses TRBV10-1 and TRBJ1-3; D is uncertain. This CDR3 comprises 14 residues. V lost 7 bases and J lost 0, with 10 bases in between. Germline V gene data show CDR1 as WNHNN and CDR2 as SYGVQD (reference sequence). The DNA of the CDR3 is TGCGCCAGCACCCGGGATCCCTCTGGAAACACCATATATTTT. This codes for CASTRDPSGNTIYF.

The CDR3 here is CASKGMEGNQPQHF. The CDR3 nucleotides are TGTGCCAGCAAGGGGATGGAAGGCAATCAGCCCCAGCATTTT. The V call is TRBV2, the J call TRBJ1-5, with D possibly TRBD1 on 5 matching bases. The CDR3 totals 14 residues. Germline V lookup: CDR1 SNHLY, CDR2 FYNNEI. Trimming shortened V by 7 bases and J by 2 bases, and 12 bases separated the two germline ends.

The V gene is TRBV9, the J gene TRBJ1-3; 7 positions agree with TRBD1. Germline V lookup: CDR1 SGDLS, CDR2 YYNGEE. The CDR3 extends over 16 amino acids. The junction had 4 bases not matched to a gene; V was cut back by 1 base and J by 0 bases. The CDR3 nucleotides are TGTGCCAGCAGCGTAACAGGGGCGTTCTCTGGAAACACCATATATTTT. Its protein product is CASSVTGAFSGNTIYF.

A note on this clone: The same CDR3 arises from other DNA sequences in this sample as well. The rearrangement joins TRBV18 to TRBJ1-2, with 11 bases fitting TRBD1. The length of the CDR3 is 13 residues. The germline V gene encodes CDR1 KGHSH and CDR2 LQKENI. J lost 7 bases, V lost 3 bases, and 1 base had no gene match. The CDR3 is CASSPDRGLGYTF. CDR3 nucleotide sequence: TGTGCCAGCTCACCGGACAGGGGGCTTGGCTACACCTTC.

This chain connects TRBV11-2 to TRBJ1-2; D is unclear. The CDR3 runs 12 residues. CDR1 is SGHAT and CDR2 is FQNNGV in the germline V gene. Trimming shortened V by 3 bases and J by 6 bases, and 8 bases separated the two germline ends. The CDR3 bases are TGTGCCAGCAGCTTGGGGAGGGATGGCTACACCTTC. It translates to CASSLGRDGYTF.

The V and J genes are TRBV5-1 and TRBJ2-7; a weak D match, TRBD2 (6 bases). This CDR3 region has 14 residues. The germline V gene encodes CDR1 SGHRS and CDR2 YFSETQ. V was clipped by 4 bases and J by 1 base, with 12 bases between them. This CDR3 is CASSREVGSYEQYF. DNA of the CDR3: TGCGCCAGCAGCAGGGAGGTAGGATCCTACGAGCAGTACTTC.

This sequence joins TRBV4-3 and TRBJ2-7; 9 nucleotides line up with TRBD1. Germline V gives CDR1 LGHNA, CDR2 YSLEER. V dropped 0 bases and J dropped 6; count of bases not matched to a gene: 9. The CDR3 sequence is 16 residues long. The CDR3 DNA is TGCGCCAGCAGCCAAGATATGGGACAGGGTCCTATCGAGCAGTACTTC. This codes for CASSQDMGQGPIEQYF.

This CDR3 reads CASSLGGKGPYEQYF. The DNA for the CDR3 is TGTGCCAGCAGTTTAGGAGGGAAGGGTCCCTACGAGCAGTACTTC. The V call is TRBV28, the J call TRBJ2-7; D might be TRBD2 (6 bases). Trimming left V 2 bases short and J 2 bases short, with 13 bases between. CDR3 size: 15 residues. Germline V gene data show CDR1 as MDHEN and CDR2 as SYDVKM.

This clone was counted once. The V gene is TRBV5-5, the J gene TRBJ2-3; TRBD1 might be the D (6 bases). The CDR3 runs to 15 residues. Germline V gene lookup returns CDR1 SGHKS and CDR2 YYEKEE (reference sequence). Trimming stripped 7 bases from V and 2 bases from J, with 17 bases between. Here the CDR3 reads CASLIPGTPTDTQYF. CDR3 DNA: TGTGCCAGCCTCATACCCGGGACACCCACAGATACGCAGTATTTT.

The chain combines TRBV5-6 with TRBJ2-7; perhaps TRBD1 as D (6 bases). The V end lost 2 bases, the J end lost 4 bases, and 25 bases lay between the germline ends. This CDR3 is 18 amino acids long. From germline, CDR1 is SGHDT and CDR2 YYEEEE. CDR3 nucleotides: TGTGCCAGCAGCTTTGCGCAGGGGCGTGATAGCCCGAGGTACGAGCAGTACTTC. It specifies CASSFAQGRDSPRYEQYF.

This clone was seen a few times. The chain is built from TRBV6-1 and TRBJ2-7; 7 bases agree with TRBD1. The CDR3 contains 14 residues. V trimming: 3 bases; J trimming: 2 bases; junction bases outside the gene matches: 4. Germline V CDR1 and CDR2: MNHNS, SASEGT. CDR3 sequence reads: CASSDRDSPYEQYF. The CDR3 nucleotides are TGTGCCAGCAGTGACCGGGACAGCCCCTACGAGCAGTACTTC.

V is TRBV18 and J is TRBJ2-3; 9 positions match TRBD1. V dropped 7 bases and J dropped 4; count of bases not matched to a gene: 9. Germline assignment: CDR1 KGHSH and CDR2 LQKENI. This CDR3 spans 15 amino acids. The CDR3 DNA follows: TGTGCCAGCTGGCAAACAGGGGGCGACTCAGATACGCAGTATTTT. Translation: CASWQTGGDSDTQYF.

This chain links TRBV29-1 with TRBJ2-2, with 9 bases aligning to TRBD1. The CDR3 is made up of 14 amino acids. J gave up 6 bases and V 6 bases, and 8 bases lay outside the gene matches. Germline assignment: CDR1 SQVTM and CDR2 ANQGSEA. The CDR3 loop is CSVLKRQGAGELFF. The CDR3 region has the DNA TGCAGCGTACTAAAGCGACAGGGGGCCGGGGAGCTGTTTTTT.

V gene TRBV29-1 combines with J gene TRBJ2-1, with 10 positions matching TRBD2. Germline-derived CDR1 and CDR2 are SQVTM and ANQGSEA. The CDR3 has 13 residues. V lost 6 bases, J lost 10 bases, and 9 bases stayed unmatched. The chain's CDR3 is CSVLSGGAWEQFF. CDR3 bases: TGCAGCGTCTTGAGCGGGGGGGCTTGGGAGCAGTTCTTC.

This chain joins TRBV19 and TRBJ2-1; 8 bases align to TRBD2. This CDR3 region has 16 residues. In germline, CDR1 is LNHDA, CDR2 SQIVND (reference sequence). The ends lost 3 bases at V and 3 bases at J; junction bases unmatched: 7. CDR3 loop: CASSIRFTSGYNEQFF. The CDR3 region has the DNA TGTGCCAGTAGTATTAGGTTTACTAGCGGCTACAATGAGCAGTTCTTC.

The chain joins TRBV19 to TRBJ2-1, with 7 bases aligning to TRBD2. CDR1 LNHDA and CDR2 SQIVND come from the germline V gene (reference sequence). CDR3 length equals 15 residues. Unmatched junction bases numbered 15, after V lost 7 bases and J lost 9 bases. The CDR3 loop reads CASTSGAGLGSEQFF. In nucleotides, the CDR3 is TGTGCCAGTACCTCAGGAGCGGGGTTAGGGAGTGAGCAGTTCTTC.

This chain links TRBV15 with TRBJ2-2; TRBD1 might be the D (6 bases). With 9 bases removed from V and 4 bases from J, the gap between germline ends came to 15 bases. The CDR3 has 14 residues. Germline V gene sequence: CDR1 LNHNV, CDR2 YYDKDF (reference sequence). The CDR3 reads CATGRDIVTGELFF. As DNA, the CDR3 is TGTGCCACAGGAAGGGACATAGTCACCGGGGAGCTGTTTTTT.